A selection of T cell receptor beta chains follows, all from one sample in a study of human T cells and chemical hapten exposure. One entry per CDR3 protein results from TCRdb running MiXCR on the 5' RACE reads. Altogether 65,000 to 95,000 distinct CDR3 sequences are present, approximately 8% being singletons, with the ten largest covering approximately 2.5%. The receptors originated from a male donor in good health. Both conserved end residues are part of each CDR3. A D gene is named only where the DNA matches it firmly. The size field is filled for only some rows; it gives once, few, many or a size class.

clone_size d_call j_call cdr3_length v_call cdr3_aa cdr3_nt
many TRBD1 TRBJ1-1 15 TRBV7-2 CASSLASTGATEAFF TGTGCCAGCAGCTTAGCGAGTACAGGGGCCACTGAAGCTTTCTTT
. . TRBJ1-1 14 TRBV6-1 CASSARTGNTEAFF TGTGCCAGCAGTGCTCGCACAGGGAACACTGAAGCTTTCTTT
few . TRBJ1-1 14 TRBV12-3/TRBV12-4 CASSLRDLNTEAFF TGTGCCAGCAGTTTGAGGGACCTGAACACTGAAGCTTTCTTT
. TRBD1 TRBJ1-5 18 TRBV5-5 CASSPSPTGGVSNQPQHF TGTGCCAGCAGCCCGAGTCCTACAGGGGGGGTTAGCAATCAGCCCCAGCATTTT
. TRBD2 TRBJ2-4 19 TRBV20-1 CSARPPTSGRGLAKNIQYF TGCAGTGCTAGACCCCCTACTAGCGGGAGGGGTCTAGCCAAAAACATTCAGTACTTC
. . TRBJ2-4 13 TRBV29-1 CSVLRAGKNIQYF TGCAGCGTTTTGAGGGCTGGCAAAAACATTCAGTACTTC
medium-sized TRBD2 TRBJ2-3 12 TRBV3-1 CSGGERTDTQYF TGTTCGGGGGGGGAGAGGACAGATACGCAGTATTTT
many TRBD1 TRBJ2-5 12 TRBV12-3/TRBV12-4 CASRQGSGTQYF TGTGCCAGCAGACAGGGGTCCGGGACCCAGTACTTC
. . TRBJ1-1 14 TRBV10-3 CAISKARGQVEAFF TGTGCCATCAGTAAGGCTCGGGGGCAGGTTGAAGCTTTCTTT
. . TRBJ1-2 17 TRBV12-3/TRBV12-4 CASSLYLLQGGGYGYTF TGTGCCAGCAGTTTATACCTACTCCAAGGGGGAGGTTATGGCTACACCTTC
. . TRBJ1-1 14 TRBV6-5 CASSSDGRNTEAFF TGTGCCAGCAGTTCCGACGGACGGAACACTGAAGCTTTCTTT
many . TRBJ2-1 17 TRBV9 CASSAENRLSLNDEQFF TGTGCCAGCAGCGCGGAAAACAGGTTGTCCCTAAACGATGAGCAGTTCTTC
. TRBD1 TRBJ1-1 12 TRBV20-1 CSALDRSTEAFF TGCAGTGCTTTGGACAGGAGCACTGAAGCTTTCTTT
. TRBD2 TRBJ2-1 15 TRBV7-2 CASSQSGSSYNEQFF TGTGCCAGCAGCCAGAGCGGGAGCTCCTACAATGAGCAGTTCTTC
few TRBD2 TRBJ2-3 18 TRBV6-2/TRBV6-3 CASSYVVAGGPSTDTQYF TGTGCCAGCAGTTACGTGGTAGCGGGAGGCCCCAGCACAGATACGCAGTATTTT
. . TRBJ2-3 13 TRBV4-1 CASRDGGSDTQYF TGCGCCAGCAGAGATGGCGGTTCAGATACGCAGTATTTT
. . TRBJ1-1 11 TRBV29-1 CSVETNTEAFF TGCAGCGTTGAAACTAACACTGAAGCTTTCTTT
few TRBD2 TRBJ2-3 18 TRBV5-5 CASSLGTSGLFSTDTQYF TGTGCCAGCAGCTTGGGCACTAGCGGACTTTTTAGCACAGATACGCAGTATTTT
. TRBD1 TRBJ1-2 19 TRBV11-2 CASSYPSRDRGLANYGYTF TGTGCCAGCAGCTATCCCTCGCGGGACAGGGGGCTTGCTAACTATGGCTACACCTTC
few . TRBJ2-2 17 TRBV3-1 CASSQVRPDANTGELFF TGTGCCAGCAGCCAAGTTCGACCGGACGCTAACACCGGGGAGCTGTTTTTT
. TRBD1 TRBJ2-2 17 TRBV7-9 CASSFTGAPENTGELFF TGTGCCAGCAGCTTTACAGGGGCGCCGGAGAACACCGGGGAGCTGTTTTTT
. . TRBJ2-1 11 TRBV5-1 CASSFLSEQFF TGCGCCAGCAGCTTTCTATCTGAGCAGTTCTTC
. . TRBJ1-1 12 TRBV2 CASLGGPSEAFF TGTGCCAGCTTGGGGGGGCCCTCTGAAGCTTTCTTT
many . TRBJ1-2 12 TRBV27 CASTPSIYGYTF TGTGCCAGCACCCCGTCAATCTATGGCTACACCTTC
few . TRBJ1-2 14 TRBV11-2 CASSPTGLDYGYTF TGTGCCAGCAGCCCGACCGGACTGGACTATGGCTACACCTTC
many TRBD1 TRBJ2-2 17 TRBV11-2 CASSSFFRGPYTGELFF TGTGCCAGCAGCTCCTTTTTCAGGGGGCCTTACACCGGGGAGCTGTTTTTT
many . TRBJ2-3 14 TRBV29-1 CSVYGGYAGDTQYF TGCAGCGTTTATGGGGGGTACGCGGGAGATACGCAGTATTTT
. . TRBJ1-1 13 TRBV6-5 CASSYSIGTEAFF TGTGCCAGCAGTTACTCGATAGGAACTGAAGCTTTCTTT
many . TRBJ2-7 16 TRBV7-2 CASSLASGGGSYEQYF TGTGCCAGCAGCTTAGCGTCGGGTGGGGGCTCCTACGAGCAGTACTTC
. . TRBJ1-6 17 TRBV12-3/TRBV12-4 CASSFSTAYSYNSPLHF TGTGCCAGCAGTTTCTCTACAGCGTACTCCTATAATTCACCCCTCCACTTT
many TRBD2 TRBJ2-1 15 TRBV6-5 CASNTRGGVYNEQFF TGTGCCAGCAATACGCGGGGGGGCGTCTACAATGAGCAGTTCTTC
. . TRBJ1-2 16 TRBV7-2 CASSLGFGSSLNGYTF TGTGCCAGCAGCTTAGGTTTCGGCAGTTCTTTAAATGGCTACACCTTC